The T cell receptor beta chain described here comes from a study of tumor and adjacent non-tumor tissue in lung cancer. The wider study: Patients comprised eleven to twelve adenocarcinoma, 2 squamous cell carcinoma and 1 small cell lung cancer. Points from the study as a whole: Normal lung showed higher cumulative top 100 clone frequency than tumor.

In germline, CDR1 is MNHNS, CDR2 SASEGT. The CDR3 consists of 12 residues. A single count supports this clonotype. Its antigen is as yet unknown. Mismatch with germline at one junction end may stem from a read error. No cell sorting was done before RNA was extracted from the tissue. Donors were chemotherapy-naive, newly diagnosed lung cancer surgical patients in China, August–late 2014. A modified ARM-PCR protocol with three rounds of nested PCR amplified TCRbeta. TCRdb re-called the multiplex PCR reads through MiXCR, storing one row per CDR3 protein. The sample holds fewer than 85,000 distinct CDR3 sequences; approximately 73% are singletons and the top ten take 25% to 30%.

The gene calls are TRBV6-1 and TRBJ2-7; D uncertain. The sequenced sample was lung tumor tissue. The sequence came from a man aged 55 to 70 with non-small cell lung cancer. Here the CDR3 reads CARITAAYEQYF. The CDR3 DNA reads TGTGCCAGAATTACGGCAGCCTACGAGCAATACTTC.